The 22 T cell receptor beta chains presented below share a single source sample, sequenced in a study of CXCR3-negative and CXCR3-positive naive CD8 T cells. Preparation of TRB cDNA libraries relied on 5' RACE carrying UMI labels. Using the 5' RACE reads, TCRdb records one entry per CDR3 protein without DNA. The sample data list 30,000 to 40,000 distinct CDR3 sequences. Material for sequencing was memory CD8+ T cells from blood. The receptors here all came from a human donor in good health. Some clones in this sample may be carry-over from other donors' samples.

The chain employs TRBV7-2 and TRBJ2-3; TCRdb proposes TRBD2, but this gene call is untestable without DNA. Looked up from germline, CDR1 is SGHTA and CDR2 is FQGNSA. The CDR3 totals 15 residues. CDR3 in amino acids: CASSPAGGDTDTQYF.

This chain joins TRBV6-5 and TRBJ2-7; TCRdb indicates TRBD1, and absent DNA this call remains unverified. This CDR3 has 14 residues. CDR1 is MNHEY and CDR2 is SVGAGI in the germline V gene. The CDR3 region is CASSPDRASYEQYF.

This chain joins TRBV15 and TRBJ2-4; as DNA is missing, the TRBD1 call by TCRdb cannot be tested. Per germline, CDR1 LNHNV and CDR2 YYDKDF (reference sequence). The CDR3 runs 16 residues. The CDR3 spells CATSISPPGRQNIQYF.

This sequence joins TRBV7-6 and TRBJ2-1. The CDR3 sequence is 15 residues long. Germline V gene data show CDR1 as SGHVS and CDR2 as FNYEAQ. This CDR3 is CASSLGDRSYNEQFF.

This CDR3 is CATSDPLAGATDTQYF. J is TRBJ2-3 and V is TRBV24-1; TCRdb lists TRBD2, though no DNA is available to test this call. CDR1 and CDR2 (germline): KGHDR, SFDVKD. The CDR3 contains 16 residues.

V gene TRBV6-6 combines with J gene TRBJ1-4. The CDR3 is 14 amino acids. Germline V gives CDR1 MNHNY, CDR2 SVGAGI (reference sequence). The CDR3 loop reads CASTRLATNEKLFF.

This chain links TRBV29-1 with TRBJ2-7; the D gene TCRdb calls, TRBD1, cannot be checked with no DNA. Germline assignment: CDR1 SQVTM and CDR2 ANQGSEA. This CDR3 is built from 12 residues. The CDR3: CSAGTASYEQYF.

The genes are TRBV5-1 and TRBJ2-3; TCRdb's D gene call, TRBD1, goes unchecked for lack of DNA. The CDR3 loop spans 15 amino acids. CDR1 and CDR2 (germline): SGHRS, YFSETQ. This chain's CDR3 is CASSTTGGSGDTQYF.

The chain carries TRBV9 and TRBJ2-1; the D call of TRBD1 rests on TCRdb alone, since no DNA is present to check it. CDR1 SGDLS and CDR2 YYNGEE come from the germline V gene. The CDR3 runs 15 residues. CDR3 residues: CASSGSGGAGHEQFF.

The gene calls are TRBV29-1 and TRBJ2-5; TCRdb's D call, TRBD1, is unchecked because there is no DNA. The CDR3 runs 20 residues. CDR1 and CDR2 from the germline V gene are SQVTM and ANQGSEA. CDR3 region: CSVEEHLSPYRGLYQETQYF.

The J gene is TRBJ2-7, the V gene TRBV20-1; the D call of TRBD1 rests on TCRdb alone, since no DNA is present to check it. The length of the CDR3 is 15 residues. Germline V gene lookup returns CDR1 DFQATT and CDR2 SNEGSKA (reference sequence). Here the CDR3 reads CSAILGQGMGYEQYF.

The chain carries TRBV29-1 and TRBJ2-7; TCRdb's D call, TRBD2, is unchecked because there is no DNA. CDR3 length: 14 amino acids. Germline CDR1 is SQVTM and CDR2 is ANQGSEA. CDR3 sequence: CSVEVPSGDYEQYF.

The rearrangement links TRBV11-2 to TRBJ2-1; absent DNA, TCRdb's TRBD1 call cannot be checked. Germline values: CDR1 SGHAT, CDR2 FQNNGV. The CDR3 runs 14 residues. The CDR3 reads CASSYRGGVWEQFF.

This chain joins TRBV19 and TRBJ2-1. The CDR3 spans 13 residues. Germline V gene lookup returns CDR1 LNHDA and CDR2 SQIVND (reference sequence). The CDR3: CASSISRSKGKFF.

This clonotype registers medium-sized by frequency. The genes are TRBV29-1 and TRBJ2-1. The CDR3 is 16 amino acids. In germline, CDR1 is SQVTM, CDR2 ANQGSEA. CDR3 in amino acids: CSVLGFGQESYNEQFF.

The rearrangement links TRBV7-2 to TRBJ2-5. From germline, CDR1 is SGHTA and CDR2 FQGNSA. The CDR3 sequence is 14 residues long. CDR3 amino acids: CASSLSGYQETQYF.

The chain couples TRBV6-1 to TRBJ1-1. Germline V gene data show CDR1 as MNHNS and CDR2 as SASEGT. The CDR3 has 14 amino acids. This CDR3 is CASSEASENTEAFF.

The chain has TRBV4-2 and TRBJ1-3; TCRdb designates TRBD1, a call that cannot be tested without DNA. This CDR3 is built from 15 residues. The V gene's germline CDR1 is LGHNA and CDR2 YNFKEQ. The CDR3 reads CASSPPGQGYDTIYF.

This CDR3 reads CASSLGSPYEQYF. The chain uses TRBV11-2 and TRBJ2-7. The CDR3 length is 13 residues. Germline V gene sequence: CDR1 SGHAT, CDR2 FQNNGV.

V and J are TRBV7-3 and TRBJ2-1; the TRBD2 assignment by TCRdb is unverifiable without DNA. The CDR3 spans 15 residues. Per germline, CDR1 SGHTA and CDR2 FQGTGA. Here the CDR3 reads CASSSFLAGVGEQFF.

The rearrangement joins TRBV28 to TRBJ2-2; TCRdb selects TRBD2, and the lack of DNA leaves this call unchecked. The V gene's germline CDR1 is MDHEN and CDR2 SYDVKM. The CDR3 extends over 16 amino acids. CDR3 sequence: CASTKLGVAGAGELFF.

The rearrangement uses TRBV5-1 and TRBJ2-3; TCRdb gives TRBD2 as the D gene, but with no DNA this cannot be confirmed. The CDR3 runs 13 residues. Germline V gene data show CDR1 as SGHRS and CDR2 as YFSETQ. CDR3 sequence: CASREEGTDTQYF. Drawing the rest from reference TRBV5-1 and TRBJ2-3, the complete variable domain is KAGVTQTPRYLIKTRGQQVTLSCSPISGHRSVSWYQQTPGQGLQFLFEYFSETQRNKGNFPGRFSGRQFSNSRSEMNVSTLELGDSALYLCASREEGTDTQYFGPGTRLTVL.